This entry lists 20 T cell receptor beta chains sequenced from one sample in a study of long-term antiretroviral therapy in people with HIV. Running of the v3.0 immunoSEQ assay took place at survey level. The table came from immunoSEQ multiplex PCR; TCRdb's copy has only in-frame clones and leaves some out. The repertoire holds about 19,000 clones, with roughly 79% as singletons. Sequencing used unsorted PBMCs, obtained 2.2 years after starting antiretroviral therapy. These receptors were collected from a middle-aged man with HIV.

This clone has a single count. This chain links TRBV7-8 with TRBJ2-7, with 7 bases identical to TRBD1. V shed 3 bases, J shed 6 bases, and the junction held 11 bases outside the gene matches. Germline CDR1 is SGHVS and CDR2 is FQNEAQ. CDR3 length: 15 residues. The CDR3 DNA is TGTGCCAGCAGCTTGGAATGGGACAGAGGGCGCGAGCAGTACTTC. Its protein is CASSLEWDRGREQYF.

This chain connects TRBV5-1 to TRBJ2-4; TRBD1 or TRBD2 may be the D gene (5 bases each). The V gene's germline CDR1 is SGHRS and CDR2 YFSETQ. V was trimmed by 4 bases and J by 0 bases, leaving 14 bases between them. CDR3 length: 16 amino acids. CDR3 sequence: CASSTGAGRAKNIQYF. Written as DNA, the CDR3 is TGCGCCAGCAGCACAGGCGCAGGGAGAGCCAAAAACATTCAGTACTTC.

The V gene is TRBV9, the J gene TRBJ2-5; 7 nucleotides line up with TRBD2. CDR1 and CDR2 from the germline V gene are SGDLS and YYNGEE. This CDR3 is built from 16 residues. The V segment lost 0 bases and the J segment 5 bases; nucleotides outside the gene matches: 10. The CDR3 loop reads CASSVGSSGGAETQYF. For the CDR3, the DNA is TGTGCCAGCAGCGTAGGGTCTAGCGGAGGGGCGGAGACCCAGTACTTC.

The rearrangement uses TRBV19 and TRBJ2-2, with D perhaps matching TRBD2 (5 bases). The germline gives CDR1 LNHDA, CDR2 SQIVND (reference sequence). The CDR3 is 12 residues long. V was shortened by 3 bases and J by 6 bases, with 5 bases between the two germline ends. DNA of the CDR3: TGTGCCAGTAGTATGAGGGCCGGGGAGCTGTTTTTT. Its translation is CASSMRAGELFF.

The rearrangement uses TRBV4-1 and TRBJ2-1; D assignment may be TRBD1 or TRBD2 (5 bases each). This CDR3 has 15 amino acids. V lost 4 bases, J lost 6 bases, and 16 bases lay in between. CDR1 and CDR2 (germline): MGHRA, YSYEKL. Written as DNA, the CDR3 is TGCGCCAGCAGCCTCATGCCGAGTGGGGGCAATGAGCAGTTCTTC. Its translation: CASSLMPSGGNEQFF.

CDR3 in DNA: TGTGCCAGCAGCCCCTATAGCTCCTACGAGCAGTACTTC. It translates to CASSPYSSYEQYF. V is TRBV14 and J is TRBJ2-7; D gene unclear. Germline CDR1 SGHDN, CDR2 FVKESK. Trimming shortened V by 4 bases and J by 0 bases, and 7 bases separated the two germline ends. This CDR3 region has 13 residues.

The table lists this clone with a few counts. The chain joins TRBV7-2 to TRBJ1-4; D is unresolved. Trimming cost V 1 base and J 8 bases, with 11 bases left between them. Germline V lookup: CDR1 SGHTA, CDR2 FQGNSA. The CDR3 consists of 14 residues. This CDR3 is CASSLGALGEKLFF. In DNA form, the CDR3 reads TGTGCCAGCAGCTTAGGGGCGTTGGGCGAAAAACTGTTTTTT.

The chain recombines TRBV6-5 with TRBJ2-3; 7 bases are a match to TRBD1. J lost 5 bases, V lost 5 bases, and 4 bases had no gene match. The CDR3 length is 13 residues. The germline V gene encodes CDR1 MNHEY and CDR2 SVGAGI. CDR3 protein: CASSSQGEDTQYF. For the CDR3, the DNA is TGTGCCAGCAGTAGCCAGGGGGAAGATACGCAGTATTTT.

This clone appeared once. The chain carries TRBV28 and TRBJ1-4, with 11 nucleotides matching TRBD1. The J segment lost 6 bases and the V segment lost 3 bases, leaving 9 bases of the junction unmatched. CDR1 MDHEN and CDR2 SYDVKM come from the germline V gene. This CDR3 contains 17 residues. The CDR3 protein is CASSFPGQGALDEKLFF. Written as DNA, the CDR3 is TGTGCCAGCAGTTTTCCCGGACAGGGGGCGCTTGATGAAAAACTGTTTTTT.

J is TRBJ1-2 and V is TRBV5-5, with D unresolved. The CDR3 runs 13 residues. Trimming pared 4 bases from V and 2 bases from J, leaving 9 bases between. Germline values: CDR1 SGHKS, CDR2 YYEKEE (reference sequence). The CDR3 DNA sequence: TGTGCCAGCAGCCCGGGCCGGAACTATGGCTACACCTTC. It yields the protein CASSPGRNYGYTF.

The V and J genes are TRBV5-4 and TRBJ2-3; 8 bases align to TRBD2. The CDR3 loop spans 16 amino acids. Losses at the gene ends were 6 bases for V and 0 bases for J; bases not matched to a gene: 9. CDR1 SGHNT and CDR2 YYREEE come from the germline V gene (reference sequence). CDR3 sequence reads: CASTAGGLISTDTQYF. CDR3 nucleotide sequence: TGTGCCAGCACGGCGGGGGGACTTATAAGCACAGATACGCAGTATTTT. The full variable domain, in which reference TRBV5-4 and TRBJ2-3 provide the parts outside the CDR3, is ETGVTQSPTHLIKTRGQQVTLRCSSQSGHNTVSWYQQALGQGPQFIFQYYREEENGRGNFPPRFSGLQFPNYSSELNVNALELDDSALYLCASTAGGLISTDTQYFGPGTRLTVL.

The chain couples TRBV20-1 to TRBJ2-1; D ambiguous. Germline V gene lookup returns CDR1 DFQATT and CDR2 SNEGSKA (reference sequence). V shed 0 bases and J shed 8 bases, with 5 bases lying between them. This CDR3 has 11 residues. The CDR3 DNA follows: TGCAGTGCTAGAGATTACTATGAGCAGTTCTTC. It translates to CSARDYYEQFF.

The gene calls are TRBV7-3 and TRBJ2-5, with TRBD2 matching over 7 bases. In germline, CDR1 is SGHTA, CDR2 FQGTGA. The CDR3 length is 15 residues. The junction had 7 bases not matched to a gene; V was cut back by 3 bases and J by 3 bases. The DNA for the CDR3 is TGTGCCAGCAGCTTCGCTCCGACTAGCAAAGAGACCCAGTACTTC. The encoded protein is CASSFAPTSKETQYF.

CDR3 sequence reads: CASSYSAGQVQETQYF. The DNA for the CDR3 is TGTGCCAGCAGTTACTCGGCGGGACAGGTCCAAGAGACCCAGTACTTC. The chain recombines TRBV6-5 with TRBJ2-5; 8 bases match TRBD1. After removal of 0 bases from V and 1 base from J, the junction contained 4 bases not matched to a gene. This CDR3 has 16 residues. In germline, CDR1 is MNHEY, CDR2 SVGAGI.

The genes are TRBV5-4 and TRBJ2-2; D unresolved. V shed 0 bases and J shed 5 bases, with 14 bases lying between them. The CDR3 covers 16 residues. CDR1 and CDR2 (germline): SGHNT, YYREEE (reference sequence). Here the CDR3 reads CASSLVGRGMTGELFF. The CDR3, as DNA: TGTGCCAGCAGCTTGGTCGGTAGAGGCATGACCGGGGAGCTGTTTTTT.

This rearrangement joins TRBV2 to TRBJ1-5; D uncertain. CDR1 is SNHLY, CDR2 FYNNEI, per germline. V was cut by 4 bases and J by 2 bases, with 12 bases left in between. This CDR3 spans 15 amino acids. The CDR3 sequence is CASSGRVGGNQPQHF. DNA for the CDR3: TGTGCCAGCAGTGGAAGGGTTGGAGGCAATCAGCCCCAGCATTTT.

The chain combines TRBV7-2 with TRBJ2-5, with D perhaps given as TRBD1 or TRBD2 (5 bases each). The DNA matches TRBJ2-7 better at its end, which makes the J call doubtful. This CDR3 contains 15 residues. From germline, CDR1 is SGHTA and CDR2 FQGNSA. CDR3 loop: CASSRSGTGSYEQYF. The CDR3 DNA follows: TGTGCCAGCAGCAGATCCGGGACGGGATCTTACGAGCAGTACTTC.

The chain uses TRBV7-9 and TRBJ2-7, with D hard to call. Germline assignment: CDR1 SEHNR and CDR2 FQNEAQ (reference sequence). The ends were cut back, 4 bases at V and 3 bases at J, with 16 bases in the middle. This CDR3 contains 15 residues. The CDR3: CASSSLSKDLYEQYF. As DNA, the CDR3 is TGTGCCAGCAGCTCCCTCTCAAAGGACCTCTACGAGCAGTACTTC.

This clone was found a few times. The chain combines TRBV12-1 with TRBJ1-5; the table's D gene call, TRBD1, was not cross checked with the DNA. TRBV12-1 is a recognized pseudogene. This CDR3 comprises 12 residues. The CDR3, as DNA: TGTGCCAGCAGCTCCCCAAATCAGCCCCAGCATTTT. Its protein product is CASSSPNQPQHF.

This chain links TRBV19 with TRBJ2-5; 7 positions match TRBD1. The V gene's germline CDR1 is LNHDA and CDR2 SQIVND (reference sequence). CDR3 length: 14 residues. V gave up 4 bases and J gave up 7 bases; unmatched junction bases: 9. In DNA, the CDR3 is TGTGCCAGTAGTACCCGTCAGGGGGAAGGGACCCAGTACTTC. It yields the protein CASSTRQGEGTQYF.